Listed below are T cell receptor beta chains from one sample, sequenced in a study of cytomegalovirus exposure and HLA in healthy donors. Sequencing used immunoSEQ multiplex PCR; TCRdb keeps in-frame clones, though not all of them. The sample has 60,000 to 90,000 clones; 94% are singletons. Sequencing was carried out using PBMCs. The receptor source for this set is a young woman in good health and CMV-seronegative. The CDR3 runs from the conserved cysteine through the conserved F or W. Each record gives: D gene, V gene, clone size, J gene, CDR3 protein, CDR3 DNA. A D gene is named only where the DNA matches it firmly. Not every row has a clone size; where given, it reads once, few, many or a size class.

d_gene: NA
v_gene: TRBV2
abundance: NA
j_gene: TRBJ2-4
CDR3aa: CASSGADGIKNIQYF
CDR3nt: TGTGCCAGCAGTGGGGCCGACGGAATAAAAAACATTCAGTACTTC

d_gene: NA
v_gene: TRBV5-1
abundance: NA
j_gene: TRBJ1-4
CDR3aa: CASSSLSGFREKLFF
CDR3nt: TGCGCCAGCAGTTCACTCTCTGGTTTTCGTGAAAAACTGTTTTTT

d_gene: TRBD2
v_gene: TRBV27
abundance: once
j_gene: TRBJ2-3
CDR3aa: CASSLTLAGGTDTQYF
CDR3nt: TGTGCCAGCAGTCTCACACTAGCGGGGGGCACAGATACGCAGTATTTT

d_gene: TRBD1
v_gene: TRBV11-2
abundance: NA
j_gene: TRBJ2-7
CDR3aa: CASSSSTSGGQGEQYF
CDR3nt: TGTGCCAGCAGCTCCTCAACCTCGGGGGGACAGGGCGAGCAGTACTTC

d_gene: NA
v_gene: TRBV6-1
abundance: NA
j_gene: TRBJ1-1
CDR3aa: CASSGQENTEAFF
CDR3nt: TGTGCCAGCAGTGGACAGGAGAACACTGAAGCTTTCTTT

d_gene: NA
v_gene: TRBV5-8
abundance: NA
j_gene: TRBJ1-4
CDR3aa: CASSLARGVVEKLFF
CDR3nt: TGTGCCAGCAGCTTGGCCAGGGGAGTAGTTGAAAAACTGTTTTTT

d_gene: TRBD1
v_gene: TRBV28
abundance: NA
j_gene: TRBJ1-3
CDR3aa: CASSPSTGIHSTIYF
CDR3nt: TGTGCCAGCAGTCCTTCGACAGGGATTCACAGCACCATATATTTT

d_gene: NA
v_gene: TRBV7-2
abundance: NA
j_gene: TRBJ2-1
CDR3aa: CASSHGTTNNEQFF
CDR3nt: TGTGCCAGCAGCCACGGGACAACCAACAATGAGCAGTTCTTC

d_gene: TRBD2
v_gene: TRBV7-2
abundance: NA
j_gene: TRBJ2-2
CDR3aa: CASSLILVAGDTGELFF
CDR3nt: TGTGCCAGCAGCTTGATCCTTGTAGCGGGGGACACCGGGGAGCTGTTTTTT

d_gene: NA
v_gene: TRBV20-1
abundance: NA
j_gene: TRBJ1-2
CDR3aa: CSPTQGRGYTF
CDR3nt: TGCAGTCCCACACAGGGTCGCGGCTACACCTTC

d_gene: TRBD1
v_gene: TRBV19
abundance: NA
j_gene: TRBJ2-2
CDR3aa: CASSIRRQGARSGELFF
CDR3nt: TGTGCCAGTAGTATAAGAAGACAGGGGGCTCGTTCCGGGGAGCTGTTTTTT

d_gene: NA
v_gene: TRBV27
abundance: NA
j_gene: TRBJ1-6
CDR3aa: CASSSGGGYNSPLHF
CDR3nt: TGTGCCAGCAGTTCGGGGGGGGGTTATAATTCACCCCTCCACTTT

d_gene: NA
v_gene: TRBV15
abundance: NA
j_gene: TRBJ2-5
CDR3aa: CATSIQRNQETQYF
CDR3nt: TGTGCCACCAGCATACAGAGAAACCAAGAGACCCAGTACTTC

d_gene: NA
v_gene: TRBV29-1
abundance: NA
j_gene: TRBJ2-1
CDR3aa: CSVLRTYNEQFF
CDR3nt: TGCAGCGTTTTGAGGACCTACAATGAGCAGTTCTTC

d_gene: TRBD1
v_gene: TRBV2
abundance: NA
j_gene: TRBJ1-6
CDR3aa: CASSEALRGQNNSPLHF
CDR3nt: TGTGCCAGCAGTGAAGCGCTTCGGGGACAGAATAATTCACCCCTCCACTTT

d_gene: TRBD1
v_gene: TRBV5-1
abundance: once
j_gene: TRBJ2-2
CDR3aa: CASSVSGQGSTGELFF
CDR3nt: TGCGCCAGCAGCGTGTCGGGACAGGGATCCACCGGGGAGCTGTTTTTT

d_gene: NA
v_gene: TRBV6-1
abundance: once
j_gene: TRBJ1-1
CDR3aa: CASSEGLGATEAFF
CDR3nt: TGTGCCAGCAGTGAGGGACTCGGGGCTACTGAAGCTTTCTTT

d_gene: NA
v_gene: TRBV19
abundance: NA
j_gene: TRBJ1-2
CDR3aa: CASEDYYGYTF
CDR3nt: TGTGCCAGTGAGGACTACTATGGCTACACCTTC

d_gene: NA
v_gene: TRBV19
abundance: NA
j_gene: TRBJ2-1
CDR3aa: CASTVSSYNEQFF
CDR3nt: TGTGCCAGTACTGTGAGCTCCTACAATGAGCAGTTCTTC

d_gene: NA
v_gene: TRBV5-4
abundance: NA
j_gene: TRBJ2-7
CDR3aa: CASRTQGSAYEQYF
CDR3nt: TGTGCCAGCAGGACACAGGGATCGGCCTACGAGCAGTACTTC

d_gene: NA
v_gene: TRBV7-9
abundance: once
j_gene: TRBJ1-1
CDR3aa: CASVYSREAFF
CDR3nt: TGTGCCAGTGTTTACAGCCGTGAAGCTTTCTTT

d_gene: TRBD1
v_gene: TRBV29-1
abundance: NA
j_gene: TRBJ2-3
CDR3aa: CSARTGRSTDTQYF
CDR3nt: TGCAGCGCCCGGACAGGAAGGAGCACAGATACGCAGTATTTT